Listed here are 30 T cell receptor beta chains from one sample, sequenced in a study of cytomegalovirus exposure and HLA in healthy donors. Both 60 Vbeta primers and 13 Jbeta primers went into the PCR. The method was immunoSEQ multiplex PCR; TCRdb's version includes in-frame clones alone and lacks a portion of them. The repertoire table contains approximately 72,000 clones. The sequenced sample was PBMCs. Receptors were obtained from a woman in her thirties or forties in good health and CMV-seropositive.

V and J are TRBV5-1 and TRBJ2-7, with D perhaps matching TRBD2 (6 bases). Trimming removed 4 bases from V and 2 bases from J, with 19 bases in between. Per germline, CDR1 SGHRS and CDR2 YFSETQ. This CDR3 contains 16 residues. The CDR3 reads CASSGGSTGYPYEQYF. The DNA for the CDR3 is TGCGCCAGCAGCGGGGGGTCAACCGGCTACCCCTACGAGCAGTACTTC. The full variable domain, rest sourced from reference TRBV5-1 and TRBJ2-7, is KAGVTQTPRYLIKTRGQQVTLSCSPISGHRSVSWYQQTPGQGLQFLFEYFSETQRNKGNFPGRFSGRQFSNSRSEMNVSTLELGDSALYLCASSGGSTGYPYEQYFGPGTRLTVT.

The chain recombines TRBV28 with TRBJ2-7, with D possibly matching TRBD2 (5 bases). The V end was cut by 6 bases, the J end by 3 bases, with 15 bases between. Germline V gene lookup returns CDR1 MDHEN and CDR2 SYDVKM. The length of the CDR3 is 14 residues. The CDR3 loop is CASSPSRRDYEQYF. The CDR3 bases are TGTGCCAGCAGCCCTAGCCGGCGAGACTACGAGCAGTACTTC.

The chain has TRBV27 and TRBJ2-3; 14 positions agree with TRBD2. Trimming cost V 5 bases and J 4 bases; bases outside gene matches: 8. There are 17 residues in the CDR3. Germline assignment: CDR1 MNHEY and CDR2 SMNVEV (reference sequence). The CDR3 sequence is CASSLGLAGGSSDTQYF. CDR3 nucleotides: TGTGCCAGCAGTCTAGGACTAGCGGGAGGTTCTTCAGATACGCAGTATTTT.

The chain uses TRBV28 and TRBJ2-5; TRBD1 matches at 8 bases. The end of the DNA is better explained by TRBJ2-7, so the J call may be wrong. Germline loops: CDR1 MDHEN, CDR2 SYDVKM. CDR3 length: 15 amino acids. The DNA of the CDR3 is TGTGCCAGCAGTTTACCAGGACAGGGAGGTTACGAGCAGTACTTC. This codes for CASSLPGQGGYEQYF.

The chain employs TRBV6-5 and TRBJ1-3; possibly TRBD1 for D (6 bases). The CDR3 has 16 amino acids. Trimming pared 2 bases from V and 0 bases from J, leaving 11 bases between. CDR1 and CDR2 (germline): MNHEY, SVGAGI. CDR3 nucleotides: TGTGCCAGCAGTTACGGGGGGGCCCTCTCTGGAAACACCATATATTTT. Its translation is CASSYGGALSGNTIYF.

Of note for this clone: One end of the junction varies from germline; a read error may be responsible. V and J are TRBV7-3 and TRBJ1-3; no reliable D call. Germline-derived CDR1 and CDR2 are SGHTA and FQGTGA. This CDR3 comprises 14 residues. CDR3 bases: TGTGCCAGCAGCTTAGCGGCAGCCGGAAGCACCATATATTTT. Translation: CASSLAAAGSTIYF.

This sequence joins TRBV2 and TRBJ1-5; D ambiguous. Germline V lookup: CDR1 SNHLY, CDR2 FYNNEI. Trimming left V 6 bases short and J 8 bases short, with 17 bases between. This CDR3 contains 14 residues. The CDR3 reads CASRSHLREEPQHF. CDR3 sequence (DNA): TGTGCCAGCAGGTCCCATCTAAGGGAGGAGCCCCAGCATTTT.

The rearrangement uses TRBV19 and TRBJ2-3, with 8 nucleotides matching TRBD2. Germline loops: CDR1 LNHDA, CDR2 SQIVND (reference sequence). Trimming at V came to 4 bases and at J to 4 bases, leaving 7 bases not matched to a gene. The CDR3 spans 15 residues. In nucleotides, the CDR3 is TGTGCCAGTAGTAATTTGGCGGGAGGCTCAGATACGCAGTATTTT. It is translated as CASSNLAGGSDTQYF.

The chain uses TRBV18 and TRBJ1-2; 7 nucleotides agree with TRBD1. Per germline, CDR1 KGHSH and CDR2 LQKENI. The CDR3 runs to 13 residues. V was pared by 6 bases and J by 6 bases, with 7 bases of the junction left unmatched. CDR3 in DNA: TGTGCCAGCTCGGAACAGGGGTGGGATGGCTACACCTTC. As protein: CASSEQGWDGYTF. Combining the CDR3 with reference TRBV18 and TRBJ1-2 gives the whole variable domain NAGVMQNPRHLVRRRGQEARLRCSPMKGHSHVYWYRQLPEEGLKFMVYLQKENIIDESGMPKERFSAEFPKEGPSILRIQQVVRGDSAAYFCASSEQGWDGYTFGSGTRLTVV.

The J gene is TRBJ1-5, the V gene TRBV5-4, with 8 bases fitting TRBD1. The CDR3 extends over 13 amino acids. CDR1 SGHNT and CDR2 YYREEE come from the germline V gene (reference sequence). J was trimmed by 7 bases and V by 3 bases; bases with no gene match: 3. In nucleotides, the CDR3 is TGTGCCAGCAGCTCTGACAGGGGACAGCCCCAGCATTTT. This encodes CASSSDRGQPQHF.

This chain links TRBV28 with TRBJ1-5, with TRBD1 matching over 10 bases. The V segment lost 10 bases and the J segment 7 bases; nucleotides outside the gene matches: 13. Germline V gene sequence: CDR1 MDHEN, CDR2 SYDVKM. The CDR3 has 15 residues. CDR3: CATLRDRGRGQPQHF. The CDR3 nucleotides are TGTGCCACCCTACGAGACAGGGGGCGTGGGCAGCCCCAGCATTTT.

The J gene is TRBJ1-1, the V gene TRBV29-1; D gene unclear. CDR1 is SQVTM, CDR2 ANQGSEA, per germline. Trimming shortened V by 3 bases and J by 7 bases, and 9 bases separated the two germline ends. The CDR3 extends over 11 amino acids. CDR3 DNA sequence: TGCAGCGTTGAGGTTCGGGATGAAGCTTTCTTT. Residues: CSVEVRDEAFF.

A note on this clone: The junction and the germline gene differ at one end; a read error may be behind it. This chain links TRBV7-7 with TRBJ2-5; TRBD2 is a possible D gene (5 bases). The germline V gene encodes CDR1 SSHAT and CDR2 FNYEAQ (reference sequence). The CDR3 is 14 residues long. This CDR3 is CASSFSPERETQYF. DNA of the CDR3: TGTGCTAGCAGCTTTAGCCCTGAGCGGGAGACCCAGTACTTC.

The chain uses TRBV28 and TRBJ1-2; 7 bases align to TRBD1. This CDR3 contains 14 residues. CDR1 is MDHEN, CDR2 SYDVKM, per germline. The J segment lost 2 bases and the V segment lost 6 bases, leaving 6 bases of the junction unmatched. In nucleotides, the CDR3 is TGTGCCAGCAGGTTACCGGGACAGAACTATGGCTACACCTTC. Residues: CASRLPGQNYGYTF.

The V and J genes are TRBV10-3 and TRBJ2-5; D may be TRBD2 (5 bases). V was trimmed by 2 bases and J by 2 bases, leaving 12 bases between them. The germline CDR1 and CDR2 sequences are ENHRY and SYGVKD. This CDR3 comprises 15 residues. The CDR3 sequence: CAISEPLERQETQYF. Here the CDR3 DNA reads TGTGCCATCAGTGAGCCCCTCGAGCGGCAAGAGACCCAGTACTTC.

V and J are TRBV7-2 and TRBJ2-1; 10 bases agree with TRBD1. This CDR3 comprises 17 residues. Germline V gene lookup returns CDR1 SGHTA and CDR2 FQGNSA. V gave up 4 bases and J gave up 1 base; unmatched junction bases: 7. CDR3 amino acids: CASSWDRGPFSYNEQFF. CDR3 nucleotide sequence: TGTGCCAGCAGCTGGGACAGGGGACCCTTTTCCTACAATGAGCAGTTCTTC.

The chain carries TRBV19 and TRBJ1-2; maybe TRBD1 (5 bases). There are 13 residues in the CDR3. V was trimmed by 6 bases and J by 2 bases, leaving 10 bases between them. CDR1 and CDR2 from the germline V gene are LNHDA and SQIVND (reference sequence). The CDR3 here is CASRDRFNYGYTF. As DNA, the CDR3 is TGTGCCAGTAGAGACAGATTCAACTATGGCTACACCTTC.

The chain couples TRBV19 to TRBJ1-4; D possibly corresponds to TRBD1 (5 bases). Per germline, CDR1 LNHDA and CDR2 SQIVND (reference sequence). Trimming took off 3 bases at V and 7 bases at J, with 12 bases between the two ends. This CDR3 has 14 residues. Written as DNA, the CDR3 is TGTGCCAGTAGTATCCGGGTCGGGGGTGAAAAACTGTTTTTT. Translation: CASSIRVGGEKLFF.

The V and J genes are TRBV5-4 and TRBJ2-5; TRBD2 agrees at 8 bases. The J call may not be correct, given that the DNA end is closer to TRBJ2-7. Germline V gives CDR1 SGHNT, CDR2 YYREEE (reference sequence). The CDR3 runs to 17 residues. The CDR3 nucleotides read TGTGCCAGCAGCCACGGGGGGGTAGCGCCGTACTCCTACGAGCAGTACTTC. This encodes CASSHGGVAPYSYEQYF.

The V gene is TRBV5-4, the J gene TRBJ2-5, with D perhaps matching TRBD1 (5 bases). V was cut by 0 bases and J by 5 bases, with 8 bases left in between. In germline, CDR1 is SGHNT, CDR2 YYREEE (reference sequence). The CDR3 consists of 13 residues. The CDR3 reads CASSLVGVETQYF. The DNA of the CDR3 is TGTGCCAGCAGCTTGGTAGGGGTGGAGACCCAGTACTTC. The entire variable domain, with the rest obtained from reference TRBV5-4 and TRBJ2-5, is as follows: ETGVTQSPTHLIKTRGQQVTLRCSSQSGHNTVSWYQQALGQGPQFIFQYYREEENGRGNFPPRFSGLQFPNYSSELNVNALELDDSALYLCASSLVGVETQYFGPGTRLLVL.

V is TRBV6-6 and J is TRBJ2-3; possible D gene TRBD2, 6 bases. CDR1 and CDR2 from the germline V gene are MNHNY and SVGAGI (reference sequence). The V end was cut by 5 bases, the J end by 1 base, with 13 bases between. The CDR3 is 15 amino acids. CDR3 nucleotides: TGTGCCAGCAGTCAAAGGACTACCCGCACAGATACGCAGTATTTT. Translating it yields CASSQRTTRTDTQYF.

V usage is TRBV7-2 and J usage is TRBJ2-2; a weak D match, TRBD2 (6 bases). Germline CDR1 and CDR2: SGHTA and FQGNSA. The CDR3 sequence is 14 residues long. The germline V and J ends were trimmed by 8 bases and 4 bases, with 14 bases remaining between them. The CDR3 bases are TGTGCCAGCGGACCCGGGGGTCTCACCGGGGAGCTGTTTTTT. It specifies CASGPGGLTGELFF.

Written as DNA, the CDR3 is TGTGCCAGCAGTGATGGGGAGCCGGATACGCAGTATTTT. Amino acids: CASSDGEPDTQYF. This chain uses TRBV6-1 with TRBJ2-3, with D perhaps matching TRBD2 (5 bases). This CDR3 comprises 13 residues. Germline CDR1 reads MNHNS; CDR2 reads SASEGT. V lost 3 bases to trimming and J lost 6 bases, with 10 bases between them.

The chain employs TRBV5-1 and TRBJ2-2; D perhaps matches TRBD1 (5 bases). V lost 5 bases and J 3 bases, leaving 29 bases between the germline ends. The CDR3 spans 20 residues. Germline CDR1 reads SGHRS; CDR2 reads YFSETQ. The CDR3 DNA is TGCGCCAGCAGGTACAGGCAGGCCCCAAGGATGAACATAGACACCGGGGAGCTGTTTTTT. Encoded protein: CASRYRQAPRMNIDTGELFF.

The rearrangement joins TRBV5-8 to TRBJ2-7, with D possibly being TRBD2 (5 bases). This CDR3 is 17 amino acids long. In germline, CDR1 is SGHTS, CDR2 YDEGEE. V lost 0 bases and J lost 0, with 16 bases in between. CDR3 amino acids: CASSLEWGDTSSYEQYF. DNA of the CDR3: TGTGCCAGCAGCTTGGAGTGGGGAGACACGAGCTCCTACGAGCAGTACTTC.

This chain uses TRBV6-1 with TRBJ1-3, with no clear D. The germline V gene encodes CDR1 MNHNS and CDR2 SASEGT. The CDR3 has 18 amino acids. With 3 bases removed from V and 6 bases from J, the gap between germline ends came to 24 bases. The CDR3, as DNA: TGTGCCAGCAGTGAGATTCGGGGAGGGCCTGCCGGGGAAAACACCATATATTTT. It is translated as CASSEIRGGPAGENTIYF.

The CDR3 DNA sequence: TGCGCCAGCAGCCAAAAGATTGGGGGGACTCCCTCCTACGAGCAGTACTTC. Translating it yields CASSQKIGGTPSYEQYF. This chain joins TRBV4-3 and TRBJ2-5, with a tentative D call TRBD2 (6 bases). The end of the DNA fits TRBJ2-7 better, so the J call may be wrong. Germline V gene data show CDR1 as LGHNA and CDR2 as YSLEER. This CDR3 has 17 residues.

The chain couples TRBV11-2 to TRBJ2-5; D not certain. CDR1 and CDR2 from the germline V gene are SGHAT and FQNNGV. The V gene lost 4 bases and the J gene lost 7 bases, with 13 bases spanning the gap. The length of the CDR3 is 13 residues. In DNA, the CDR3 is TGTGCCAGCAGCTCCCTAGTCCCGGGGACCCAGTACTTC. The encoded protein is CASSSLVPGTQYF.

The V gene is TRBV19, the J gene TRBJ2-6; D ambiguous. The germline V and J ends were trimmed by 4 bases and 0 bases, with 4 bases remaining between them. Germline CDR1 is LNHDA and CDR2 is SQIVND (reference sequence). This CDR3 region has 14 residues. The CDR3 sequence is CASSNLSGANVLTF. CDR3 coding DNA: TGTGCCAGTAGTAATCTCTCTGGGGCCAACGTCCTGACTTTC.

The chain recombines TRBV7-9 with TRBJ2-4; D might be TRBD1 (6 bases). Germline V gene data show CDR1 as SEHNR and CDR2 as FQNEAQ (reference sequence). CDR3 length equals 15 residues. Deletions cut 2 bases from V and 2 bases from J, with 10 bases between. The CDR3, as DNA: TGTGCCAGCAGCTTACCTCAGGGGACCAAAAACATTCAGTACTTC. Translated: CASSLPQGTKNIQYF. Looking up the rest from reference TRBV7-9 and TRBJ2-4 gives the full variable domain: DTGVSQNPRHKITKRGQNVTFRCDPISEHNRLYWYRQTLGQGPEFLTYFQNEAQLEKSRLLSDRFSAERPKGSFSTLEIQRTEQGDSAMYLCASSLPQGTKNIQYFGAGTRLSVL.